The 23 T cell receptor beta chains reported below all come from one sample, sequenced in a study of blood T cell repertoires in COVID-19. Data came from immunoSEQ multiplex PCR; TCRdb stores just in-frame clones and leaves some out. The sample lists 150,000 to 200,000 clones, approximately 87% seen once, with 3.7% in the top ten. The sample consisted of peripheral blood. All receptors derive from a man younger than 35 with active or convalescent COVID-19.

The V and J genes are TRBV24-1 and TRBJ2-1, with TRBD1 as a possible D gene (5 bases). This CDR3 comprises 14 residues. V dropped 4 bases and J dropped 6 bases, with 12 bases sitting between them. The germline CDR1 and CDR2 sequences are KGHDR and SFDVKD. The CDR3 sequence: CATSDQTDPNEQFF. The CDR3, as DNA: TGTGCCACCAGTGACCAGACAGATCCCAATGAGCAGTTCTTC.

The chain carries TRBV3-1 (or the pseudogene TRBV3-2) and TRBJ1-2; D unresolved. CDR1 LGHDT and CDR2 YNNKEL come from the germline V gene (reference sequence). V dropped 2 bases and J dropped 5 bases, with 12 bases sitting between them. The CDR3 covers 14 residues. CDR3 coding DNA: TGTGCCAGCAGCCAAAGGGCGGGTTCGTATGGCTACACCTTC. Translating it yields CASSQRAGSYGYTF.

V gene TRBV2 combines with J gene TRBJ2-2; 9 bases align to TRBD2. This CDR3 has 18 amino acids. Germline V gives CDR1 SNHLY, CDR2 FYNNEI. V gave up 4 bases and J gave up 7 bases; unmatched junction bases: 16. CDR3 nucleotides: TGTGCCAGCAGTGTGAGCCAGCGGGGGGTCCAGTCCAGCGGGGAGCTGTTTTTT. Its translation is CASSVSQRGVQSSGELFF.

The gene calls are TRBV25-1 and TRBJ1-4, with a tentative D call TRBD1 (5 bases). CDR1 MGHDK and CDR2 SYGVNS come from the germline V gene. Between the trimmed V and J ends, which lost 8 bases and 6 bases, there was a span of 13 bases. The CDR3 length is 13 residues. In nucleotides, the CDR3 is TGTGCCAGCTCCCCGGCGGGGGATGAAAAACTGTTTTTT. Its protein is CASSPAGDEKLFF.

V and J are TRBV18 and TRBJ1-2, with 7 bases that match TRBD1. The length of the CDR3 is 13 residues. V lost 2 bases to trimming and J lost 7 bases; unmatched junction nucleotides: 4. Germline V gene data show CDR1 as KGHSH and CDR2 as LQKENI. CDR3 sequence reads: CASSPGTESGYTF. Here the CDR3 DNA reads TGTGCCAGCTCACCAGGGACAGAGTCTGGCTACACCTTC.

This rearrangement joins TRBV27 to TRBJ2-2, with D perhaps matching TRBD1 (5 bases). The CDR3 spans 14 residues. Germline V CDR1 and CDR2: MNHEY, SMNVEV (reference sequence). V was trimmed by 8 bases and J by 2 bases, leaving 12 bases between them. CDR3 protein: CASRLTVNTGELFF. DNA for the CDR3: TGTGCCAGCCGCCTGACAGTCAACACCGGGGAGCTGTTTTTT.

Comment on this clone: Other DNA sequences in the same sample also yield this CDR3. The chain combines TRBV28 with TRBJ2-1, with 11 bases lining up with TRBD2. The germline V gene has CDR1 MDHEN and CDR2 SYDVKM. The CDR3 consists of 16 residues. V was clipped by 6 bases and J by 4 bases; unmatched bases: 8. The CDR3 nucleotides read TGTGCCAGCAGCCCTGGTTTAGCGGGGGGGTACAATGAGCAGTTCTTC. Its protein product is CASSPGLAGGYNEQFF.

V and J are TRBV2 and TRBJ1-5, with D maybe TRBD1 (5 bases). From germline, CDR1 is SNHLY and CDR2 FYNNEI. Trimming removed 4 bases from V and 0 bases from J, with 7 bases in between. The CDR3 is made up of 14 amino acids. The CDR3 loop is CASSATDSNQPQHF. The CDR3 bases are TGTGCCAGCAGTGCGACAGATAGCAATCAGCCCCAGCATTTT.

The sample holds a few counts of this clone. The chain recombines TRBV9 with TRBJ2-2; 8 bases fit TRBD1. The CDR3 spans 15 residues. Germline V gives CDR1 SGDLS, CDR2 YYNGEE. The J segment lost 5 bases and the V segment lost 2 bases, leaving 5 bases of the junction unmatched. CDR3 sequence: CASSVGTGGTGELFF. CDR3 sequence (DNA): TGTGCCAGCAGCGTGGGGACAGGTGGGACCGGGGAGCTGTTTTTT.

This chain connects TRBV11-3 to TRBJ2-2; D remains unclear. The V and J ends lost 4 bases and 7 bases respectively, with 4 bases between them. The germline V gene encodes CDR1 SGHNT and CDR2 YENEEA. The CDR3 spans 11 residues. CDR3 residues: CASSSSGELFF. The CDR3 DNA is TGTGCCAGCAGCTCGAGCGGGGAGCTGTTTTTT.

The chain couples TRBV7-8 to TRBJ1-1, with 7 positions matching TRBD1. Germline CDR1 SGHVS, CDR2 FQNEAQ. The CDR3 is 15 residues long. V shed 5 bases, J shed 11 bases, and the junction held 17 bases outside the gene matches. CDR3 bases: TGTGCCAGCAGCCACGACCGGGACAGTCCCCTCCAGGCTTTCTTT. It is translated as CASSHDRDSPLQAFF.

The V gene is TRBV5-1, the J gene TRBJ2-3, with a possible D match to TRBD2 (6 bases). Germline V gene lookup returns CDR1 SGHRS and CDR2 YFSETQ. The CDR3 contains 15 residues. Trimming left V 5 bases short and J 2 bases short, with 15 bases between. In DNA, the CDR3 is TGCGCCAGCAGGGGGCAGGGAGGAAACACAGATACGCAGTATTTT. This encodes CASRGQGGNTDTQYF.

The rearrangement uses TRBV9 and TRBJ1-1; D possibly corresponds to TRBD1 (6 bases). CDR1 SGDLS and CDR2 YYNGEE come from the germline V gene. The CDR3 length is 15 residues. V gave up 0 bases and J gave up 2 bases, with 11 bases separating them. As DNA, the CDR3 is TGTGCCAGCAGCGTAGTGGCAGGGGCCAACACTGAAGCTTTCTTT. Translation gives CASSVVAGANTEAFF.

The chain has TRBV7-6 and TRBJ2-7; TRBD2 agrees at 9 bases. In germline, CDR1 is SGHVS, CDR2 FNYEAQ. The CDR3 sequence is 16 residues long. V shed 1 base and J 7 bases; nucleotides not matched to a gene: 11. In DNA form, the CDR3 reads TGTGCCAGCAGCTTAGGGGCACACAGCGGGAGGTTAGAGCAGTACTTC. Translated: CASSLGAHSGRLEQYF. The full variable domain, in which reference TRBV7-6 and TRBJ2-7 provide the parts outside the CDR3, is GAGVSQSPRYKVTKRGQDVALRCDPISGHVSLYWYRQALGQGPEFLTYFNYEAQQDKSGLPNDRFSAERPEGSISTLTIQRTEQRDSAMYRCASSLGAHSGRLEQYFGPGTRLTVT.

CDR3 DNA: TGTGCCAGCAGCTTGGCCGGGGGGGGCAGGGGCTACACCTTC. Translated, it gives CASSLAGGGRGYTF. The chain links TRBV5-4 to TRBJ1-2; D possibly corresponds to TRBD1 (6 bases). Trimming pared 0 bases from V and 8 bases from J, leaving 14 bases between. CDR3 length equals 14 residues. Germline CDR1 and CDR2: SGHNT and YYREEE (reference sequence).

The chain links TRBV29-1 to TRBJ1-2; 7 bases fit TRBD1. V lost 6 bases and J lost 1; bases outside the gene matches: 2. The CDR3 extends over 12 amino acids. The germline V gene has CDR1 SQVTM and CDR2 ANQGSEA. CDR3 residues: CSVDRFNYGYTF. CDR3 sequence (DNA): TGCAGCGTGGACAGGTTTAACTATGGCTACACCTTC.

V usage is TRBV11-3 and J usage is TRBJ2-1; the match to TRBD1 covers 7 bases. Germline-derived CDR1 and CDR2 are SGHNT and YENEEA. The CDR3 spans 14 residues. The junction had 6 bases not matched to a gene; V was cut back by 7 bases and J by 3 bases. The CDR3 sequence is CASTAGTVYNEQFF. The CDR3, as DNA: TGTGCCAGCACCGCCGGGACAGTCTACAATGAGCAGTTCTTC.

The chain employs TRBV11-1 and TRBJ2-5; TRBD1 is a possible D gene (6 bases). Germline CDR1 is SGHAT and CDR2 is FQDESV (reference sequence). The germline V and J ends were trimmed by 2 bases and 5 bases, with 18 bases remaining between them. This CDR3 comprises 16 residues. CDR3 amino acids: CASSLNKNRALETQYF. The CDR3 bases are TGTGCCAGCAGCTTAAACAAGAACAGGGCGTTGGAGACCCAGTACTTC.

The genes are TRBV7-2 and TRBJ1-2, with 8 bases identical to TRBD1. Germline V gene data show CDR1 as SGHTA and CDR2 as FQGNSA. This CDR3 has 13 amino acids. The ends lost 5 bases at V and 2 bases at J; junction bases unmatched: 1. The CDR3 DNA is TGTGCCAGCAGCGGGGACAGGAACTATGGCTACACCTTC. The encoded protein is CASSGDRNYGYTF.

The chain couples TRBV2 to TRBJ1-4; D gene uncertain. Germline lookup yields CDR1 SNHLY and CDR2 FYNNEI. There are 14 residues in the CDR3. V was shortened by 6 bases and J by 0 bases, with 8 bases between the two germline ends. CDR3 sequence (DNA): TGTGCCAGCAGGGAATCTGCAACTAATGAAAAACTGTTTTTT. Translation: CASRESATNEKLFF. The whole variable domain, remainder taken from reference TRBV2 and TRBJ1-4, is EPEVTQTPSHQVTQMGQEVILRCVPISNHLYFYWYRQILGQKVEFLVSFYNNEISEKSEIFDDQFSVERPDGSNFTLKIRSTKLEDSAMYFCASRESATNEKLFFGSGTQLSVL.

This clone was seen only once. The V call is TRBV7-9, the J call TRBJ2-3; D is uncertain. The CDR3 is 12 residues long. V shed 2 bases and J shed 6 bases, with 6 bases lying between them. Germline loops: CDR1 SEHNR, CDR2 FQNEAQ (reference sequence). CDR3 protein: CASSLPRDTQYF. CDR3 bases: TGTGCCAGCAGCTTACCCCGGGATACGCAGTATTTT.

This chain uses TRBV7-8 with TRBJ2-1; 7 bases match TRBD2. J was trimmed by 0 bases and V by 3 bases; bases with no gene match: 11. There are 18 residues in the CDR3. The V gene's germline CDR1 is SGHVS and CDR2 FQNEAQ. The CDR3 DNA reads as TGTGCCAGCAGCTTGTTACGGGCGGGGGTGAGCTCCTACAATGAGCAGTTCTTC. Translated, it gives CASSLLRAGVSSYNEQFF.

The chain couples TRBV5-6 to TRBJ2-7; 9 bases align to TRBD1. V was pared by 2 bases and J by 0 bases, with 3 bases of the junction left unmatched. Looked up from germline, CDR1 is SGHDT and CDR2 is YYEEEE. This CDR3 has 15 residues. This CDR3 reads CASSFGTGSSYEQYF. The CDR3 region has the DNA TGTGCCAGCAGCTTCGGGACAGGGAGCTCCTACGAGCAGTACTTC. Full variable domain (remainder filled in from reference TRBV5-6 and TRBJ2-7): DAGVTQSPTHLIKTRGQQVTLRCSPKSGHDTVSWYQQALGQGPQFIFQYYEEEERQRGNFPDRFSGHQFPNYSSELNVNALLLGDSALYLCASSFGTGSSYEQYFGPGTRLTVT.